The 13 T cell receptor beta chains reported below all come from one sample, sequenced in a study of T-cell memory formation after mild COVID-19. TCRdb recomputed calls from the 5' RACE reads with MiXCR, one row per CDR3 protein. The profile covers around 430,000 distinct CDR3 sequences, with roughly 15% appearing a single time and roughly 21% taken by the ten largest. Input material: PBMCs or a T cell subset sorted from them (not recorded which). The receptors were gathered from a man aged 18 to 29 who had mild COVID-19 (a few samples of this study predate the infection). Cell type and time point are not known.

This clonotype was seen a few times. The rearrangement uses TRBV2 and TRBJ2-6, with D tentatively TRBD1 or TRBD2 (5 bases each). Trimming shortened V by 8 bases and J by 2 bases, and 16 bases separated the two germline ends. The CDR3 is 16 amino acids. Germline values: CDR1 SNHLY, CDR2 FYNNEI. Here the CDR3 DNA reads TGTGCCAGCGCCGGGACGGGATCGGCTGGGGCCAACGTCCTGACTTTC. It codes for CASAGTGSAGANVLTF.

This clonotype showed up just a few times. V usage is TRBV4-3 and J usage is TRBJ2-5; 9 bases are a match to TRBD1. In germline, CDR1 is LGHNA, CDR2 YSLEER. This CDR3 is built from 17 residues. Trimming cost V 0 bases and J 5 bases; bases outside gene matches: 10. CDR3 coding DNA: TGCGCCAGCAGCCAAGAGGGGGACAGGGAGTGGTCGGAGACCCAGTACTTC. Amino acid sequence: CASSQEGDREWSETQYF.

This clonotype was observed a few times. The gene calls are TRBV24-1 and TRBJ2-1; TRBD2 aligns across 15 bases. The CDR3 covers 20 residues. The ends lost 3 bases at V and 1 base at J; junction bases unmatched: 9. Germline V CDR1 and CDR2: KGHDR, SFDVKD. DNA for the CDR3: TGTGCCACCAGTGATCCTTGGACTAGCGGGGGGGCTTGGTCCTACAATGAGCAGTTCTTC. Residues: CATSDPWTSGGAWSYNEQFF.

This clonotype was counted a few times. In DNA form, the CDR3 reads TGTGCCATCAGTGTTGGACTAGCTCCAGATACGCAGTATTTT. Its protein product is CAISVGLAPDTQYF. This rearrangement joins TRBV10-3 to TRBJ2-3; 8 nucleotides align to TRBD2. J was trimmed by 4 bases and V by 4 bases; bases with no gene match: 4. This CDR3 contains 14 residues. Germline V gene lookup returns CDR1 ENHRY and CDR2 SYGVKD.

The CDR3 region is CASSQVGVQNYGYTF. Written as DNA, the CDR3 is TGCGCCAGCAGCCAAGTGGGGGTCCAGAACTATGGCTACACCTTC. The chain uses TRBV4-3 and TRBJ1-2, with D possibly being TRBD1 (5 bases). The CDR3 runs to 15 residues. V gave up 1 base and J gave up 2 bases, with 11 bases separating them. CDR1 and CDR2 from the germline V gene are LGHNA and YSLEER.

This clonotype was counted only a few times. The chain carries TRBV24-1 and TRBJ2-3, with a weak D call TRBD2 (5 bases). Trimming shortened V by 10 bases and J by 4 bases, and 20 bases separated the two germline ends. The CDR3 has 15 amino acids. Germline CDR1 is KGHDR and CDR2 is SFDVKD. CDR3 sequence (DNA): TGTGCCACGCTCGACCCCGGCGAGGGATCAGATACGCAGTATTTT. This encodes CATLDPGEGSDTQYF.

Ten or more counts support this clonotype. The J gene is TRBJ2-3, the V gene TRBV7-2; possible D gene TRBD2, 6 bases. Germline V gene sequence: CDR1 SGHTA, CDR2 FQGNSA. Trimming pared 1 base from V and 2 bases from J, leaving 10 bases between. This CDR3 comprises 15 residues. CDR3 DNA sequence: TGTGCCAGCAGCTTAGGGCTAGCGCACACAGATACGCAGTATTTT. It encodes CASSLGLAHTDTQYF.

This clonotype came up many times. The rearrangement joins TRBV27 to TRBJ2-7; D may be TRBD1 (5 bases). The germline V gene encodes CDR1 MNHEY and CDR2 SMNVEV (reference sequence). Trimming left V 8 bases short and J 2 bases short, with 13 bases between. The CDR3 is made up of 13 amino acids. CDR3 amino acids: CASGRAGTYEQYF. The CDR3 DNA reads TGTGCCAGCGGTCGGGCAGGGACCTACGAGCAGTACTTC.

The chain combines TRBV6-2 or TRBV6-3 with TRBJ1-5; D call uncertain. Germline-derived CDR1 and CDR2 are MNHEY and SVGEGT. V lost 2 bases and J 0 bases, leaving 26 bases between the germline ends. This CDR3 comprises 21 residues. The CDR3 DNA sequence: TGTGCCAGCAGTTACGGAGAGACGCCTGATGGGATGAAGCATAGCAATCAGCCCCAGCATTTT. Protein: CASSYGETPDGMKHSNQPQHF.

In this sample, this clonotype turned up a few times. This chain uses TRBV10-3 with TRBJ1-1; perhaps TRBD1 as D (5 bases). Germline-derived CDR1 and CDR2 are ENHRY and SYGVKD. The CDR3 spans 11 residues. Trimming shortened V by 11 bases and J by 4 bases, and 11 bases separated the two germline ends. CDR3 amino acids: CAVQVSTEAFF. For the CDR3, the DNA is TGTGCCGTACAGGTTAGCACTGAAGCTTTCTTT.

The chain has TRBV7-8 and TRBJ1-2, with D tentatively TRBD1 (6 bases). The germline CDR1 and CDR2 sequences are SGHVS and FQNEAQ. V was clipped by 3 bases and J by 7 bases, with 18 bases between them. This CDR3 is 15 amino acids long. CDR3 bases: TGTGCCAGCAGCTTCTCCCATGGGGGCATTGGTGGCTACACCTTC. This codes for CASSFSHGGIGGYTF.

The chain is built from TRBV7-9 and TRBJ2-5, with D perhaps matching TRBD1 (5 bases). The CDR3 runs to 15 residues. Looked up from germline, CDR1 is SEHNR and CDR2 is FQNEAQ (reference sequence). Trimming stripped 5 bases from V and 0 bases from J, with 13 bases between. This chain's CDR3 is CASSPPDTHQETQYF. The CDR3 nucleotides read TGTGCCAGCAGCCCCCCGGACACACACCAAGAGACCCAGTACTTC.

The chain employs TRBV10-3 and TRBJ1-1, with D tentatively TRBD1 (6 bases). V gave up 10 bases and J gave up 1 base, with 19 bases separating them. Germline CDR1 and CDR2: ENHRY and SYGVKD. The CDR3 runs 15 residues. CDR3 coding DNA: TGTGCCACCACCCCCAGGGGACACTCGAACACTGAAGCTTTCTTT. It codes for CATTPRGHSNTEAFF.